The TCR beta chain under discussion was sequenced for a study of T cells after posttransplantation cyclophosphamide. This clone appeared many times. Clones were read by immunoSEQ multiplex PCR, and TCRdb kept only the in-frame ones, dropping some. The table lists tens of thousands of clones, with no singletons. In germline, CDR1 is GTSNPN, CDR2 SVGIG (reference sequence). The V segment lost 5 bases and the J segment 4 bases; nucleotides outside the gene matches: 9. The length of the CDR3 is 15 residues. The sequenced sample was PBMCs. V and J are TRBV30 and TRBJ2-1; 9 bases are a match to TRBD2. This TCR derives from a man aged 40-50 years in good health, CMV-negative, and a related stem cell transplant donor. CDR3 in amino acids: CAWGRGRATYNEQFF. The CDR3 DNA follows: TGTGCCTGGGGACGCGGGAGGGCGACTTACAATGAGCAGTTCTTC.